These 29 T cell receptor beta chains share one sample of origin, sequenced in a study of blood T cells in healthy people across ages. It was with a sample-barcoded 5' primer and a J-beta primer mix that a second PCR of about 7 to 12 cycles was run. TCRdb re-called the 5' RACE reads with MiXCR, one entry per CDR3 protein. Of approximately 2,000,000 distinct CDR3 sequences listed, 39% are singletons. The sample was blood. Receptors originate from a human donor in good health.

The chain has TRBV4-3 and TRBJ2-5; maybe TRBD1 (6 bases). The J call may be mistaken, given a closer DNA end match to TRBJ2-7. CDR3 length: 14 residues. CDR1 and CDR2 (germline): LGHNA, YSLEER. The CDR3 reads CASSQEVGAGEQYF. The CDR3 nucleotides are TGCGCCAGCAGCCAAGAAGTGGGGGCGGGCGAGCAGTACTTC.

In DNA, the CDR3 is TGCGCCAGCAGCCAAGATACCCCGGCAGGGAGCAATTCACCCCTCCACTTT. Translation gives CASSQDTPAGSNSPLHF. The chain carries TRBV4-3 and TRBJ1-6; the D gene is possibly TRBD1 (5 bases). The V end lost 0 bases, the J end lost 7 bases, and 16 bases lay between the germline ends. Germline-derived CDR1 and CDR2 are LGHNA and YSLEER. The CDR3 covers 17 residues.

The chain links TRBV6-2 or TRBV6-3 to TRBJ2-7, with D possibly matching TRBD2 (7 bases). The closer fit of TRBJ2-4 to the DNA end suggests the J call may be wrong. The CDR3 is 14 residues long. In germline, CDR1 is MNHEY, CDR2 SVGEGT. The CDR3 DNA reads TGTGCCAGCAGGGGGGGGCAACCAAAAAACATTCAGTACTTC. This sequence encodes CASRGGQPKNIQYF.

The CDR3 is CASSRYNRGTEAFF. The CDR3 bases are TGTGCCAGCAGTCGATATAACAGGGGAACTGAAGCTTTCTTT. The chain joins TRBV6-5 to TRBJ1-1; 7 bases match TRBD1. The germline gives CDR1 MNHEY, CDR2 SVGAGI. V gave up 5 bases and J gave up 5 bases; unmatched junction bases: 8. The CDR3 runs 14 residues.

This clonotype occurred many times. CDR3 bases: TGCGCCAGCAGCCAAAATGGGGCAGGGGATCGTGGCTACACCTTC. Translated: CASSQNGAGDRGYTF. The chain combines TRBV4-1 with TRBJ1-2; tentatively, D is TRBD1 (6 bases). Between the trimmed V and J ends, which lost 2 bases and 7 bases, there was a span of 17 bases. This CDR3 has 15 amino acids. Germline CDR1 and CDR2: MGHRA and YSYEKL.

The chain joins TRBV28 to TRBJ1-1; D is undetermined. Germline-derived CDR1 and CDR2 are MDHEN and SYDVKM. The CDR3 loop spans 15 amino acids. Trimming took off 2 bases at V and 1 base at J, with 11 bases between the two ends. Written as DNA, the CDR3 is TGTGCCAGCAGTTTAATAACCTTCCAGAACACTGAAGCTTTCTTT. This gives the protein CASSLITFQNTEAFF.

The chain employs TRBV28 and TRBJ2-7; unclear D gene. The CDR3 sequence is 13 residues long. Germline CDR1 is MDHEN and CDR2 is SYDVKM. The V end was cut by 3 bases, the J end by 3 bases, with 9 bases between. The CDR3 protein is CASSLSQDYEQYF. CDR3 sequence (DNA): TGTGCCAGCAGTTTGAGTCAGGACTACGAGCAGTACTTC. Based on the CDR3 plus reference TRBV28 and TRBJ2-7, the full variable domain is DVKVTQSSRYLVKRTGEKVFLECVQDMDHENMFWYRQDPGLGLRLIYFSYDVKMKEKGDIPEGYSVSREKKERFSLILESASTNQTSMYLCASSLSQDYEQYFGPGTRLTVT.

The V call is TRBV9, the J call TRBJ2-5; D is unresolved. CDR3 length: 14 residues. CDR1 is SGDLS, CDR2 YYNGEE, per germline. V lost 1 base and J lost 0, with 7 bases in between. CDR3 in DNA: TGTGCCAGCAGCGTAACCGGGCACCAAGAGACCCAGTACTTC. This gives the protein CASSVTGHQETQYF.

This clonotype was seen a few times. The CDR3 bases are TGCAGCGTTGTTCTGGGGGGTCCCTACGAGCAGTACTTC. Its translation is CSVVLGGPYEQYF. This chain links TRBV29-1 with TRBJ2-7, with D possibly matching TRBD2 (6 bases). The V end lost 4 bases, the J end lost 2 bases, and 12 bases lay between the germline ends. CDR1 is SQVTM, CDR2 ANQGSEA, per germline. The CDR3 spans 13 residues.

The chain couples TRBV7-9 to TRBJ1-4; D is possibly TRBD1 (5 bases). Trimming cost V 5 bases and J 8 bases, with 18 bases left between them. CDR1 SEHNR and CDR2 FQNEAQ come from the germline V gene (reference sequence). The CDR3 sequence is 15 residues long. As DNA, the CDR3 is TGTGCCAGCAGCCCCATCACGACCCGGGACGAAAAACTGTTTTTT. It codes for CASSPITTRDEKLFF.

The chain has TRBV12-3 or TRBV12-4 and TRBJ2-1, with D tentatively TRBD1 or TRBD2 (5 bases each). With 6 bases removed from V and 14 bases from J, the gap between germline ends came to 17 bases. This CDR3 is built from 12 residues. In nucleotides, the CDR3 is TGTGCCAGCAGGGCACTCGGGGCGAATAAGTTCTTC. Its protein product is CASRALGANKFF.

This clonotype has a handful of counts. This sequence joins TRBV7-8 and TRBJ2-1; a weak D match, TRBD2 (6 bases). CDR1 SGHVS and CDR2 FQNEAQ come from the germline V gene. This CDR3 spans 15 amino acids. Trimming took 2 bases from V and 2 from J, leaving 10 bases between them. CDR3: CASSLIAGTYNEQFF. As DNA, the CDR3 is TGTGCCAGCAGCTTAATCGCGGGAACCTACAATGAGCAGTTCTTC. The variable domain in full, with the rest retrieved from reference TRBV7-8 and TRBJ2-1, is GAGVSQSPRYKVAKRGQDVALRCDPISGHVSLFWYQQALGQGPEFLTYFQNEAQLDKSGLPSDRFFAERPEGSVSTLKIQRTQQEDSAVYLCASSLIAGTYNEQFFGPGTRLTVL.

This rearrangement joins TRBV10-2 to TRBJ2-4; 7 nucleotides align to TRBD2. The V and J ends lost 7 bases and 2 bases, in that order; junction bases with no gene match: 5. Germline V gene data show CDR1 as WSHSY and CDR2 as SAAADI. This CDR3 region has 14 residues. CDR3 in DNA: TGCGCCAGCAATGTAGCGGGCCCCAAAAACATTCAGTACTTC. Translation gives CASNVAGPKNIQYF.

Remarks on this clonotype: Being one base from a much bigger clone, this may be a read error. The chain combines TRBV12-3 or TRBV12-4 with TRBJ2-1; the D gene is possibly TRBD1 (5 bases). The CDR3 covers 13 residues. The CDR3 DNA reads as TGTGCCAGCGGTTTAGGGGTTCACAATGAGCAGTTCTTC. Residues: CASGLGVHNEQFF.

The DNA of the CDR3 is TGTGCCAGCAGTTACTCGAGACAGAGCAATCAGCCCCAGCATTTT. This translates into CASSYSRQSNQPQHF. The chain links TRBV6-6 to TRBJ1-5, with D possibly TRBD1 on 5 matching bases. CDR1 and CDR2 (germline): MNHNY, SVGAGI (reference sequence). The CDR3 spans 15 residues. Deletions cut 0 bases from V and 1 base from J, with 7 bases between.

This clonotype has a handful of counts. Compared with germline, one end of the junction differs, possibly owing to a read error. The chain has TRBV12-3 or TRBV12-4 and TRBJ2-5; 8 bases match TRBD1. The J call may be incorrect, as the DNA end agrees better with TRBJ2-7. The CDR3 has 14 amino acids. The CDR3 region has the DNA TGTGCCGGCAGTCTCCAGGGGGCGCGGTACGAGCAGTACTTC. Encoded protein: CAGSLQGARYEQYF.

This clonotype came up once. This chain joins TRBV2 and TRBJ2-7, with D possibly TRBD1 on 7 matching bases. CDR1 is SNHLY, CDR2 FYNNEI, per germline. The CDR3 extends over 15 amino acids. The V end was cut by 3 bases, the J end by 2 bases, with 14 bases between. The CDR3 DNA reads as TGTGCCAGCAGTGAGACGGGGGACAGCACCTACGAGCAGTACTTC. Translating it yields CASSETGDSTYEQYF.

This clonotype has more than one count but fewer than ten. The chain carries TRBV20-1 and TRBJ2-4; 8 bases line up with TRBD1. There are 12 residues in the CDR3. Germline V lookup: CDR1 DFQATT, CDR2 SNEGSKA (reference sequence). The ends lost 6 bases at V and 13 bases at J; junction bases unmatched: 11. The chain's CDR3 is CSATTGGNSQYF. CDR3 nucleotide sequence: TGCAGTGCGACCACAGGGGGAAACTCGCAGTACTTC.

This clonotype turned up a few times. The genes are TRBV5-1 and TRBJ1-1, with D uncertain. Germline CDR1 is SGHRS and CDR2 is YFSETQ. The length of the CDR3 is 13 residues. V lost 5 bases and J 5 bases, leaving 13 bases between the germline ends. The CDR3 sequence is CASSGQDGTEAFF. The CDR3 DNA reads TGCGCCAGCAGTGGCCAGGATGGGACTGAAGCTTTCTTT.

Worth noting for this clonotype: A read error may produce the germline difference seen at one junction end. The V call is TRBV10-3, the J call TRBJ2-6; TRBD1 might be the D (5 bases). Germline loops: CDR1 ENHRY, CDR2 SYGVKD. The CDR3 contains 16 residues. CDR3 residues: CAISEAGLSGVNVLTF. The CDR3, as DNA: TGTGCCATCAGTGAGGCAGGGCTCTCTGGGGTCAACGTCCTGACTTTC.

This clonotype appeared a few times. The junction departs from the called germline gene at one end, perhaps through a read error. This chain links TRBV5-1 with TRBJ2-3, with 13 nucleotides matching TRBD2. This CDR3 spans 16 amino acids. Germline CDR1 SGHRS, CDR2 YFSETQ. Written as DNA, the CDR3 is TGCACCAGCAGCTTCGGACTAGCGGGGGTCGCAGATACGCAGTATTTT. This gives the protein CTSSFGLAGVADTQYF. Full variable domain (outside the CDR3, taken from reference TRBV5-1 and TRBJ2-3): KAGVTQTPRYLIKTRGQQVTLSCSPISGHRSVSWYQQTPGQGLQFLFEYFSETQRNKGNFPGRFSGRQFSNSRSEMNVSTLELGDSALYLCTSSFGLAGVADTQYFGPGTRLTVL.

This clonotype appeared a few times. CDR3 sequence: CASSLLTRGGGDEQYF. The CDR3 coding sequence is TGTGCCAGCAGCTTATTAACGCGGGGGGGCGGCGACGAGCAGTACTTC. The V gene is TRBV7-9, the J gene TRBJ2-4; 9 bases line up with TRBD2. Matching the DNA end better, TRBJ2-7 makes the J call doubtful. The CDR3 totals 16 residues. From germline, CDR1 is SEHNR and CDR2 FQNEAQ (reference sequence).

The rearrangement joins TRBV29-1 to TRBJ2-1, with 8 bases matching TRBD1. After removal of 7 bases from V and 6 bases from J, the junction contained 11 bases not matched to a gene. Germline V gene sequence: CDR1 SQVTM, CDR2 ANQGSEA. There are 14 residues in the CDR3. CDR3 nucleotides: TGCAGCGCCCTAGGACAGGGTCAAGGCAATGAGCAGTTCTTC. Protein sequence: CSALGQGQGNEQFF.

The J gene is TRBJ2-3, the V gene TRBV5-1, with 7 bases identical to TRBD2. The CDR3 is 15 amino acids. Losses at the gene ends were 4 bases for V and 3 bases for J; bases not matched to a gene: 8. Germline lookup yields CDR1 SGHRS and CDR2 YFSETQ. In DNA form, the CDR3 reads TGCGCCAGCAGCCTAATAGGACTAGGAACAGATACGCAGTATTTT. Translating it yields CASSLIGLGTDTQYF.

The chain employs TRBV4-1 and TRBJ2-3; D is unclear. V was clipped by 0 bases and J by 2 bases, with 12 bases between them. Germline-derived CDR1 and CDR2 are MGHRA and YSYEKL. The CDR3 totals 16 residues. CDR3: CASSQERRGFTDTQYF. CDR3 bases: TGCGCCAGCAGCCAAGAACGGCGCGGATTCACAGATACGCAGTATTTT.

The DNA for the CDR3 is TGTGCCAGCAGGTCCCTAGCTAACTATGGCTACACCTTC. It encodes CASRSLANYGYTF. J is TRBJ1-2 and V is TRBV2; D is unresolved. Germline CDR1 reads SNHLY; CDR2 reads FYNNEI. This CDR3 has 13 residues. V shed 6 bases and J shed 0 bases, with 8 bases lying between them.

V usage is TRBV12-3 or TRBV12-4 and J usage is TRBJ1-2; weak D call: TRBD1 (5 bases). V was clipped by 3 bases and J by 4 bases, with 12 bases between them. This CDR3 contains 14 residues. As DNA, the CDR3 is TGTGCCAGCAGTTTCACGGGGCTGGTCTATGGCTACACCTTC. Translated: CASSFTGLVYGYTF.

J is TRBJ2-3 and V is TRBV20-1, with D maybe TRBD1 (6 bases). The CDR3 consists of 13 residues. The germline V gene has CDR1 DFQATT and CDR2 SNEGSKA (reference sequence). The ends were cut back, 4 bases at V and 10 bases at J, with 18 bases in the middle. CDR3 protein: CSAKLPTGAAQYF. The DNA of the CDR3 is TGCAGTGCTAAACTCCCGACAGGCGCAGCGCAGTATTTT.

The rearrangement links TRBV29-1 to TRBJ2-5; D not resolved. Germline CDR1 SQVTM, CDR2 ANQGSEA. CDR3 size: 12 residues. V lost 3 bases and J 11 bases, leaving 16 bases between the germline ends. CDR3 region: CSVDSGVPWQYF. The CDR3 region has the DNA TGCAGCGTTGATAGTGGGGTGCCGTGGCAGTACTTC.